The rows below give T cell receptor beta chains drawn from one sample of a study of Ad26.COV2.S vaccination and SARS-CoV-2 variants. Sequencing was performed with immunoSEQ multiplex PCR; in TCRdb, only in-frame clones are kept and a portion is missing. In the table there are some 290,000 clones, 85% of which are singletons. The sequenced sample was peripheral blood, obtained in a trial of Ad26.COV2.S vaccine versus placebo. Every receptor here comes from a person between 18 and 65 years old who received the Ad26.COV2.S COVID-19 vaccine or a placebo. Both conserved end residues are part of each CDR3. Fields, in order: V gene, clone size, J gene, D gene, CDR3 DNA, CDR3 protein. A D gene is named only where the DNA matches it firmly. Size is omitted from some rows. Given values are once, few, many or a class for expanded clones.

TRBV18,.,TRBJ2-7,.,TGTGCCAGCTCACCAGGGGGACCCTACGAGCAGTACTTC,CASSPGGPYEQYF
TRBV7-9,many,TRBJ2-5,TRBD2,TGTGCCAGCAGCTTAGTAGCGGGGGCCGGGGAGACCCAGTACTTC,CASSLVAGAGETQYF
TRBV5-1,.,TRBJ2-3,.,TGCGCCAGCAGCTTGGGAACCACAGATACGCAGTATTTT,CASSLGTTDTQYF
TRBV6-5,.,TRBJ2-7,TRBD1,TGTGCCAGCAGTTACACCGGGACAGCCCCCCACGAGCAGTACTTC,CASSYTGTAPHEQYF
TRBV6-6,.,TRBJ1-5,.,TGTGCCAGCAGTTACTGGCCCGACCAGCCCCAGCATTTT,CASSYWPDQPQHF
TRBV9,.,TRBJ2-3,.,TGTGCCAGCAGCCTCAGCCCGGGAGATACGCAGTATTTT,CASSLSPGDTQYF
TRBV29-1,many,TRBJ2-3,TRBD1,TGCAGCTCTGACAGGGTTAGCACAGATACGCAGTATTTT,CSSDRVSTDTQYF
TRBV5-4,.,TRBJ1-1,TRBD1,TGTGCCAGCAGCTTATCAATGGGACAGCCGAACACTGAAGCTTTCTTT,CASSLSMGQPNTEAFF
TRBV10-1,.,TRBJ1-6,TRBD1,TGCGCCAGCCCCCAGGGACAGGGGGACAATTCACCCCTCCACTTT,CASPQGQGDNSPLHF
TRBV28,once,TRBJ1-5,.,TGTGCCAGCCAGTTTAGCAATCAGCCCCAGCATTTT,CASQFSNQPQHF
TRBV5-4,.,TRBJ2-7,TRBD1,TGTGCCAGCAGTTCTAAAAGACAGGGGCTCTCCCGGAGCTCCTACGAGCAGTACTTC,CASSSKRQGLSRSSYEQYF
TRBV2,.,TRBJ2-5,.,TGTGCCAGCACCTCCCAGGGGCAGGGCCAAGAGACCCAGTACTTC,CASTSQGQGQETQYF